Each of the 27 T cell receptor beta chains below was sequenced from the same sample in a study of blood T cell repertoires in COVID-19. Profiled with immunoSEQ multiplex PCR; TCRdb holds only in-frame clones, not every one. The sample holds around 230,000 clones, 86% seen once. Sequencing was done on a sample of PBMCs or T cells enriched from blood (not recorded which). These receptors were obtained from a woman aged 35 to 49 with acute COVID-19.

The chain combines TRBV5-1 with TRBJ1-1, with D uncertain. Germline-derived CDR1 and CDR2 are SGHRS and YFSETQ. The CDR3 runs 13 residues. The V and J ends lost 0 bases and 0 bases respectively, with 3 bases between them. In DNA, the CDR3 is TGCGCCAGCAGCTTGGAGCTGAACACTGAAGCTTTCTTT. Translated: CASSLELNTEAFF.

The table lists this clone with a count of one. The chain links TRBV29-1 to TRBJ2-2; no reliable D call. Between the trimmed V and J ends, which lost 5 bases and 0 bases, there was a span of 7 bases. Germline loops: CDR1 SQVTM, CDR2 ANQGSEA. This CDR3 contains 13 residues. CDR3 region: CSVSSTNTGELFF. CDR3 DNA sequence: TGCAGCGTTTCTTCTACGAACACCGGGGAGCTGTTTTTT.

The chain recombines TRBV27 with TRBJ1-1, with D possibly matching TRBD1 (5 bases). The CDR3 runs 15 residues. Germline values: CDR1 MNHEY, CDR2 SMNVEV (reference sequence). V shed 4 bases and J shed 1 base, with 13 bases lying between them. The CDR3 region is CASSWLGGTNTEAFF. The CDR3 DNA reads TGTGCCAGCAGTTGGTTGGGGGGTACGAACACTGAAGCTTTCTTT.

The chain has TRBV30 and TRBJ1-4; D is ambiguous. CDR1 is GTSNPN, CDR2 SVGIG, per germline (reference sequence). V shed 5 bases and J shed 0 bases, with 7 bases lying between them. The CDR3 is made up of 13 amino acids. CDR3 sequence: CAWVGATNEKLFF. The CDR3 nucleotides are TGTGCCTGGGTGGGAGCAACTAATGAAAAACTGTTTTTT.

CDR3 nucleotide sequence: TGTGCCAGCAGCGTGGACAGGGGATTAAAGCCCCAGCATTTT. Amino acid sequence: CASSVDRGLKPQHF. The gene calls are TRBV5-8 and TRBJ1-5; 9 bases line up with TRBD1. The CDR3 sequence is 14 residues long. Germline V CDR1 and CDR2: SGHTS, YDEGEE. J gave up 8 bases and V 4 bases, and 7 bases lay outside the gene matches.

The chain links TRBV30 to TRBJ1-1; D is ambiguous. CDR1 is GTSNPN and CDR2 is SVGIG in the germline V gene (reference sequence). The CDR3 has 13 residues. The V gene lost 0 bases and the J gene lost 0 bases, with 5 bases spanning the gap. The CDR3 sequence is CAWSVNLNTEAFF. The CDR3 DNA follows: TGTGCCTGGAGTGTCAATTTGAACACTGAAGCTTTCTTT.

The V and J genes are TRBV18 and TRBJ2-2; D call uncertain. V was cut by 0 bases and J by 0 bases, with 8 bases left in between. The CDR3 has 16 residues. The germline CDR1 and CDR2 sequences are KGHSH and LQKENI. The CDR3 loop is CASSPPTSANTGELFF. In nucleotides, the CDR3 is TGTGCCAGCTCACCACCCACCTCGGCGAACACCGGGGAGCTGTTTTTT.

This rearrangement joins TRBV6-5 to TRBJ1-6, with TRBD1 as a possible D gene (5 bases). The V end lost 7 bases, the J end lost 10 bases, and 20 bases lay between the germline ends. The CDR3 has 15 residues. Germline loops: CDR1 MNHEY, CDR2 SVGAGI. The CDR3 coding sequence is TGTGCCAGCAATCCAGGGAGCGGGGGTTACTCACCCCTCCACTTT. Translation gives CASNPGSGGYSPLHF.

V is TRBV19 and J is TRBJ2-5; tentatively, D is TRBD2 (6 bases). The CDR3 is 13 residues long. The germline V gene encodes CDR1 LNHDA and CDR2 SQIVND (reference sequence). The V and J ends lost 4 bases and 7 bases respectively, with 13 bases between them. CDR3 amino acids: CASSNVGGATQYF. The CDR3 nucleotides read TGTGCCAGTAGTAATGTCGGGGGTGCGACCCAGTACTTC.

The chain is built from TRBV30 and TRBJ1-3, with D tentatively TRBD1 (6 bases). CDR3 length equals 15 residues. V was trimmed by 0 bases and J by 2 bases, leaving 11 bases between them. Germline V CDR1 and CDR2: GTSNPN, SVGIG (reference sequence). As DNA, the CDR3 is TGTGCCTGGAGTGTACCAGGGGCGGCTGGAAACACCATATATTTT. Its translation: CAWSVPGAAGNTIYF.

This rearrangement joins TRBV29-1 to TRBJ1-2; 7 nucleotides agree with TRBD1. CDR1 and CDR2 from the germline V gene are SQVTM and ANQGSEA. This CDR3 spans 14 amino acids. The ends lost 4 bases at V and 1 base at J; junction bases unmatched: 6. The CDR3 reads CSVVGGQNNYGYTF. Here the CDR3 DNA reads TGCAGCGTTGTTGGGGGACAGAATAACTATGGCTACACCTTC.

The gene calls are TRBV6-1 and TRBJ2-2; TRBD2 aligns across 11 bases. V dropped 2 bases and J dropped 4; count of bases not matched to a gene: 27. From germline, CDR1 is MNHNS and CDR2 SASEGT. This CDR3 spans 24 amino acids. The CDR3 nucleotides read TGTGCCAGCAGTGAAAGGCCCTCGGGCACCTTTGGAGGAGTAGCGGGGGGGGGCACCGGGGAGCTGTTTTTT. Protein: CASSERPSGTFGGVAGGGTGELFF.

This chain connects TRBV6-6 to TRBJ2-5, with 8 bases aligning to TRBD2. The J call is uncertain, as TRBJ2-7 better fits the DNA end. Looked up from germline, CDR1 is MNHNY and CDR2 is SVGAGI (reference sequence). The CDR3 has 16 residues. CDR3 residues: CASSHHKAGDAYEQYF. In DNA form, the CDR3 reads TGTGCCAGCAGTCATCATAAAGCGGGGGACGCCTACGAGCAGTACTTC.

This clone was detected once. The chain links TRBV30 to TRBJ1-6; TRBD1 aligns across 8 bases. Germline V lookup: CDR1 GTSNPN, CDR2 SVGIG (reference sequence). V trimming: 2 bases; J trimming: 9 bases; junction bases outside the gene matches: 6. The CDR3 totals 14 residues. The CDR3 is CAWSLGQGSSPLHF. The DNA for the CDR3 is TGTGCCTGGAGTTTAGGACAGGGAAGTTCACCCCTCCACTTT.

The chain combines TRBV19 with TRBJ1-5; 9 bases line up with TRBD1. Trimming at V came to 3 bases and at J to 7 bases, leaving 7 bases not matched to a gene. Germline CDR1 is LNHDA and CDR2 is SQIVND (reference sequence). The CDR3 contains 15 residues. The CDR3 loop is CASSIQTGGSQPQHF. CDR3 DNA sequence: TGTGCCAGTAGTATCCAGACAGGGGGGAGCCAGCCCCAGCATTTT.

This clone was detected once. This chain joins TRBV5-1 and TRBJ1-4; 9 bases match TRBD1. The trim removed 0 bases at V and 6 bases at J, leaving 3 bases unmatched. The CDR3 extends over 15 amino acids. Germline V gives CDR1 SGHRS, CDR2 YFSETQ. The CDR3: CASSLDGTGYEKLFF. CDR3 nucleotide sequence: TGCGCCAGCAGCTTGGATGGGACAGGGTATGAAAAACTGTTTTTT. The full variable domain, its missing parts supplied by reference TRBV5-1 and TRBJ1-4, is KAGVTQTPRYLIKTRGQQVTLSCSPISGHRSVSWYQQTPGQGLQFLFEYFSETQRNKGNFPGRFSGRQFSNSRSEMNVSTLELGDSALYLCASSLDGTGYEKLFFGSGTQLSVL.

This chain joins TRBV29-1 and TRBJ2-7, with 8 bases aligning to TRBD1. Per germline, CDR1 SQVTM and CDR2 ANQGSEA. Unmatched junction bases numbered 8, after V lost 3 bases and J lost 1 base. The CDR3 is 15 residues long. CDR3 coding DNA: TGCAGCGTTGAGACAGGGGAAGGGAGGTCCTACGAGCAGTACTTC. This translates into CSVETGEGRSYEQYF.

This clone was observed a few times. The chain has TRBV5-1 and TRBJ1-1, with 7 bases that match TRBD1. Germline CDR1 and CDR2: SGHRS and YFSETQ. This CDR3 contains 16 residues. V gave up 1 base and J gave up 6 bases; unmatched junction bases: 12. The DNA for the CDR3 is TGCGCCAGCAGCTTGTCCGTTGGGTCAGGGGGGTCTGAAGCTTTCTTT. Its translation: CASSLSVGSGGSEAFF. Full variable domain (remainder filled in from reference TRBV5-1 and TRBJ1-1): KAGVTQTPRYLIKTRGQQVTLSCSPISGHRSVSWYQQTPGQGLQFLFEYFSETQRNKGNFPGRFSGRQFSNSRSEMNVSTLELGDSALYLCASSLSVGSGGSEAFFGQGTRLTVV.

This chain connects TRBV19 to TRBJ1-5; 7 bases are a match to TRBD1. Per germline, CDR1 LNHDA and CDR2 SQIVND (reference sequence). J was trimmed by 0 bases and V by 5 bases; bases with no gene match: 13. This CDR3 is 18 amino acids long. The DNA for the CDR3 is TGTGCCAGTAGTCCAGAGGGACAGTGGGGTTATAGCAATCAGCCCCAGCATTTT. It encodes CASSPEGQWGYSNQPQHF.

The CDR3 nucleotides read TGTGCCAGCAGCTTATGGACAGCAACTGGAAACACCATATATTTT. Amino acid sequence: CASSLWTATGNTIYF. The V and J genes are TRBV11-1 and TRBJ1-3, with a tentative D call TRBD1 (6 bases). V was cut by 2 bases and J by 2 bases, with 10 bases left in between. Germline values: CDR1 SGHAT, CDR2 FQDESV (reference sequence). CDR3 length: 15 residues.

The chain is built from TRBV9 and TRBJ1-6, with D uncertain. The CDR3 extends over 14 amino acids. CDR1 and CDR2 (germline): SGDLS, YYNGEE. V dropped 3 bases and J dropped 7 bases, with 11 bases sitting between them. CDR3 nucleotide sequence: TGTGCCAGCAGCGGCGAGGGTCCGAATTCACCCCTCCACTTT. Protein product: CASSGEGPNSPLHF.

This chain links TRBV24-1 with TRBJ2-3, with TRBD1 matching 9 bases. The germline gives CDR1 KGHDR, CDR2 SFDVKD. Trimming removed 4 bases from V and 9 bases from J; junction bases left unmatched: 4. The CDR3 is made up of 13 amino acids. The CDR3 DNA follows: TGTGCCACCAGTGAGGCCGGGACAGGGACGCAGTATTTT. Translation: CATSEAGTGTQYF.

This clone was seen only once. The rearrangement joins TRBV29-1 to TRBJ2-1, with TRBD1 as a possible D gene (6 bases). Deletions cut 3 bases from V and 0 bases from J, with 12 bases between. Germline V gives CDR1 SQVTM, CDR2 ANQGSEA. This CDR3 is built from 15 residues. CDR3 in DNA: TGCAGCGTTGATCTAGGACAGAGCTCCTACAATGAGCAGTTCTTC. This translates into CSVDLGQSSYNEQFF.

J is TRBJ1-1 and V is TRBV27, with a possible D match to TRBD1 (5 bases). The V gene's germline CDR1 is MNHEY and CDR2 SMNVEV (reference sequence). Trimming shortened V by 10 bases and J by 1 base, and 16 bases separated the two germline ends. The CDR3 is 14 amino acids. The CDR3 nucleotides are TGTGCCACTTTGGACGGGGGAGGGAACACTGAAGCTTTCTTT. Its protein is CATLDGGGNTEAFF.

V usage is TRBV7-3 and J usage is TRBJ1-1; 7 bases line up with TRBD1. Trimming took 3 bases from V and 7 from J; bases not matched to a gene: 5. Germline V gives CDR1 SGHTA, CDR2 FQGTGA. This CDR3 is 13 amino acids long. CDR3 coding DNA: TGTGCCAGCAGCTTCACTACAGGGGATGAAGCTTTCTTT. Protein sequence: CASSFTTGDEAFF.

This rearrangement joins TRBV7-9 to TRBJ1-6; TRBD1 aligns across 7 bases. The CDR3 spans 15 residues. Germline lookup yields CDR1 SEHNR and CDR2 FQNEAQ (reference sequence). J lost 5 bases, V lost 4 bases, and 5 bases had no gene match. CDR3 sequence (DNA): TGTGCCAGCAGCTCCCAGACAGGGAATAATTCACCCCTCCACTTT. The encoded protein is CASSSQTGNNSPLHF.

The chain combines TRBV9 with TRBJ1-2, with D possibly matching TRBD1 (5 bases). Trimming took 1 base from V and 7 from J, leaving 11 bases between them. The CDR3 extends over 13 amino acids. The germline V gene encodes CDR1 SGDLS and CDR2 YYNGEE. The CDR3 region is CASSVNRMTGYTF. CDR3 nucleotide sequence: TGTGCCAGCAGCGTAAACAGGATGACTGGCTACACCTTC. The full variable domain, with the rest looked up from reference TRBV9 and TRBJ1-2, is DSGVTQTPKHLITATGQRVTLRCSPRSGDLSVYWYQQSLDQGLQFLIQYYNGEERAKGNILERFSAQQFPDLHSELNLSSLELGDSALYFCASSVNRMTGYTFGSGTRLTVV.